This entry describes one TCR beta chain. Its antigen is not known. Per germline, CDR1 SQVTM and CDR2 ANQGSEA. The ends were cut back, 4 bases at V and 0 bases at J, with 13 bases in the middle. CDR3 length: 14 amino acids. RNA, at roughly 0.5 to 1 ug, was reverse transcribed with random hexamers. TCRdb fed the immunoSEQ multiplex PCR reads into MiXCR, producing one record per CDR3 protein. Among 160,000 or so distinct CDR3 sequences listed, approximately 96% were seen once. These data are taken from a study of CD8 T cells in Susac syndrome. Overall study findings and caveats: The study's TCR sequencing and HLA analysis covered a relatively small number of individuals, and the study acknowledged this.

The material sequenced was CD8+ T cells from PBMCs. The chain recombines TRBV29-1 with TRBJ2-7; D unresolved. The origin of this receptor is a human donor with multiple sclerosis. CDR3 residues: CSVVWRDISYEQYF. The CDR3 region has the DNA TGCAGCGTTGTGTGGCGAGACATCTCCTACGAGCAGTACTTC.